The 12 T cell receptor beta chains in this list originate from one sample, sequenced in a study of T-cell reconstitution after alpha-beta-depleted transplantation in children. Unique molecular identifiers were incorporated when the TCRbeta library was constructed. TCRdb recomputed calls from the PCR reads with MiXCR, one row per CDR3 protein. The table includes 400,000 to 500,000 distinct CDR3 sequences, around 9.9% detected once. The sample here was PBMCs from the stem cell graft donor, taken from the stem cell graft. These receptors were taken from a human donor who donated a stem cell graft to a child with acute myeloid leukemia.

This clonotype has ten or more counts. V is TRBV12-3 or TRBV12-4 and J is TRBJ2-1, with 11 bases matching TRBD2. V lost 6 bases, J lost 4 bases, and 5 bases stayed unmatched. The CDR3 spans 15 residues. Written as DNA, the CDR3 is TGTGCCAGCAGGCCGGGACTAGCGGCATACAATGAGCAGTTCTTC. Translated, it gives CASRPGLAAYNEQFF.

V usage is TRBV4-1 and J usage is TRBJ1-5; perhaps TRBD1 as D (5 bases). The CDR3 consists of 14 residues. The V and J ends lost 0 bases and 7 bases respectively, with 10 bases between them. Germline-derived CDR1 and CDR2 are MGHRA and YSYEKL. Here the CDR3 DNA reads TGCGCCAGCAGCCAAGACTTCCCAGGGCAGCCCCAGCATTTT. Translating it yields CASSQDFPGQPQHF.

The chain combines TRBV6-6 with TRBJ1-1; D remains unclear. In germline, CDR1 is MNHNY, CDR2 SVGAGI (reference sequence). Trimming cost V 2 bases and J 3 bases, with 7 bases left between them. The CDR3 length is 13 residues. The CDR3 protein is CASSYSWDTEAFF. The CDR3 bases are TGTGCCAGCAGTTACAGTTGGGACACTGAAGCTTTCTTT.

This clonotype was detected only a few times. The chain has TRBV20-1 and TRBJ1-5; D gene ambiguous. Trimming cost V 0 bases and J 12 bases, with 9 bases left between them. CDR3 length: 11 amino acids. Germline values: CDR1 DFQATT, CDR2 SNEGSKA (reference sequence). The chain's CDR3 is CSARDYSLQHF. In nucleotides, the CDR3 is TGCAGTGCTAGAGATTATTCCCTCCAGCATTTT.

The gene calls are TRBV11-2 and TRBJ2-1; 8 nucleotides line up with TRBD2. The CDR3 consists of 19 residues. V was clipped by 5 bases and J by 6 bases; unmatched bases: 21. The germline CDR1 and CDR2 sequences are SGHAT and FQNNGV. The CDR3: CASSQITWGLELWINEQFF. In nucleotides, the CDR3 is TGTGCCAGCAGCCAAATCACCTGGGGACTAGAATTATGGATCAATGAGCAGTTCTTC. The full variable domain, in which reference TRBV11-2 and TRBJ2-1 provide the parts outside the CDR3, is EAGVAQSPRYKIIEKRQSVAFWCNPISGHATLYWYQQILGQGPKLLIQFQNNGVVDDSQLPKDRFSAERLKGVDSTLKIQPAKLEDSAVYLCASSQITWGLELWINEQFFGPGTRLTVL.

The genes are TRBV29-1 and TRBJ2-1; D remains unclear. Germline CDR1 SQVTM, CDR2 ANQGSEA. CDR3 length equals 15 residues. With 5 bases removed from V and 5 bases from J, the gap between germline ends came to 19 bases. The CDR3 is CSVCPSERNHNEQFF. The CDR3 DNA reads TGCAGCGTTTGTCCATCCGAACGCAATCACAATGAGCAGTTCTTC.

The chain joins TRBV6-1 to TRBJ1-2; D is perhaps TRBD1 (6 bases). The germline CDR1 and CDR2 sequences are MNHNS and SASEGT. Trimming shortened V by 6 bases and J by 7 bases, and 27 bases separated the two germline ends. CDR3 length equals 17 residues. CDR3 sequence reads: CASSVGRGQLLSGGYTF. The CDR3 DNA follows: TGTGCCAGCAGCGTAGGCCGGGGGCAGCTCCTATCGGGTGGCTACACCTTC.

This clonotype came up many times. The V call is TRBV20-1, the J call TRBJ2-1, with 9 bases lining up with TRBD1. This CDR3 contains 15 residues. Germline trimming cut 3 bases from V and 5 bases from J; bases unmatched to any gene: 8. Per germline, CDR1 DFQATT and CDR2 SNEGSKA (reference sequence). The CDR3 DNA sequence: TGCAGTGCTAGCGACACAGGGGGCTCAAACAATGAGCAGTTCTTC. Protein: CSASDTGGSNNEQFF.

The CDR3 loop reads CASSPPTNEKLFF. Written as DNA, the CDR3 is TGTGCCAGCTCACCTCCAACTAATGAAAAACTGTTTTTT. The chain recombines TRBV18 with TRBJ1-4, with D unclear. Trimming left V 3 bases short and J 0 bases short, with 2 bases between. The germline V gene has CDR1 KGHSH and CDR2 LQKENI. This CDR3 has 13 residues.

The chain links TRBV7-2 to TRBJ1-1; perhaps TRBD1 as D (5 bases). CDR1 and CDR2 from the germline V gene are SGHTA and FQGNSA. The CDR3 covers 14 residues. Trimming took 3 bases from V and 6 from J, leaving 14 bases between them. In nucleotides, the CDR3 is TGTGCCAGCAGCTTCCGGGGGATGGGCGCTGAAGCTTTCTTT. This encodes CASSFRGMGAEAFF.

This rearrangement joins TRBV5-1 to TRBJ2-2; 7 positions match TRBD1. CDR3 length equals 16 residues. The junction had 10 bases not matched to a gene; V was cut back by 4 bases and J by 4 bases. Germline CDR1 SGHRS, CDR2 YFSETQ. This CDR3 is CASSPTAGTATGELFF. The CDR3, as DNA: TGCGCCAGCAGCCCGACAGCCGGGACAGCCACCGGGGAGCTGTTTTTT.

The J gene is TRBJ1-3, the V gene TRBV30; D is undetermined. This CDR3 is 13 amino acids long. In germline, CDR1 is GTSNPN, CDR2 SVGIG (reference sequence). V lost 0 bases to trimming and J lost 4 bases, with 7 bases between them. Here the CDR3 reads CAWSVGGGNTIYF. For the CDR3, the DNA is TGTGCCTGGAGTGTAGGCGGCGGAAACACCATATATTTT.